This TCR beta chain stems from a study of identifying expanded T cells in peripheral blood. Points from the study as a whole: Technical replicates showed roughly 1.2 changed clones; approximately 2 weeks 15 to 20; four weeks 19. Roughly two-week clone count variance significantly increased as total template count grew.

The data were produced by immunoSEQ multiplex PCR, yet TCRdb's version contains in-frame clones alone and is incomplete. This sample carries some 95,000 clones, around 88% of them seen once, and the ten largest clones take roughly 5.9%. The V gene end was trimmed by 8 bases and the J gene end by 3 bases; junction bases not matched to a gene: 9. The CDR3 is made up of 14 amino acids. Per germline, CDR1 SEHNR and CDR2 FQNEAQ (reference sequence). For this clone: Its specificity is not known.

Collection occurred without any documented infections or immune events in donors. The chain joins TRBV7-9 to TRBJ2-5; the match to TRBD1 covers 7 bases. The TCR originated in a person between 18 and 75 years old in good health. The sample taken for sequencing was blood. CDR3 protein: CASQARGTEETQYF. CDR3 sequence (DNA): TGTGCCAGCCAAGCAAGAGGGACAGAAGAGACCCAGTACTTC.